One and the same sample provided the 5 T cell receptor beta chains below, sequenced in a study of blood T cell repertoires in COVID-19. Libraries were prepared by immunoSEQ multiplex PCR; TCRdb keeps only in-frame clonotypes and omits some of them. The sample carries 54,000 or so clones, approximately 82% recorded once. The sample comprised peripheral blood. Receptors were obtained from an elderly woman with acute or convalescent COVID-19.

This chain connects TRBV19 to TRBJ2-7; weak D call: TRBD2 (6 bases). The CDR3 is made up of 13 amino acids. Germline V CDR1 and CDR2: LNHDA, SQIVND (reference sequence). Trimming shortened V by 10 bases and J by 3 bases, and 16 bases separated the two germline ends. CDR3 sequence: CATQRRGGYEQYF. In nucleotides, the CDR3 is TGTGCCACACAACGGCGGGGAGGCTACGAGCAGTACTTC.

The chain combines TRBV12-5 with TRBJ2-1; TRBD2 matches at 10 bases. CDR3 length equals 16 residues. V was pared by 3 bases and J by 6 bases, with 8 bases of the junction left unmatched. In germline, CDR1 is LGHNT, CDR2 FRNRAP. DNA for the CDR3: TGTGCTAGTGGTTTCATCCTAGCGGGGGACCTCAATGAGCAGTTCTTC. It is translated as CASGFILAGDLNEQFF.

The rearrangement links TRBV6-6 to TRBJ2-2, with D perhaps TRBD1 (6 bases). Germline V gene lookup returns CDR1 MNHNY and CDR2 SVGAGI (reference sequence). This CDR3 is built from 16 residues. The V end was cut by 5 bases, the J end by 4 bases, with 17 bases between. The CDR3, as DNA: TGTGCCAGCAGTGGCTTCACAGGGAGTTTCACCGGGGAGCTGTTTTTT. It is translated as CASSGFTGSFTGELFF.

The V call is TRBV30, the J call TRBJ2-3; perhaps TRBD2 as D (6 bases). V was pared by 1 base and J by 8 bases, with 13 bases between. Germline CDR1 and CDR2: GTSNPN and SVGIG (reference sequence). There are 13 residues in the CDR3. The CDR3 DNA reads as TGTGCCTGGAGTGACAGGTGGGGAGGTACGCAGTATTTT. This translates into CAWSDRWGGTQYF.

The V and J genes are TRBV18 and TRBJ2-7; TRBD2 might be the D (5 bases). CDR3 length: 14 residues. CDR1 is KGHSH and CDR2 is LQKENI in the germline V gene. The V gene lost 2 bases and the J gene lost 1 base, with 9 bases spanning the gap. The CDR3 here is CASSPRAASYEQYF. CDR3 DNA: TGTGCCAGCTCACCAAGAGCGGCATCCTACGAGCAGTACTTC.